This T cell receptor (beta chain) was profiled in a study of Ad26.COV2.S vaccination and SARS-CoV-2 variants. In the study overall: Donor joined the COV1001 Ad26.COV2.S trial arm. By the intramuscular route, Ad26.COV2.S was given once, or twice 56 days apart.

This sample's treatment: approximately 18 received Ad26.COV2.S at low or high dose, single or two shots; about 5 received placebo; per-sample allocation not given. Sampling happened 63 days after the first vaccine or placebo injection. Study-wide results and caveats: Quantification of TCR breadth and depth may have yielded underestimates of total T cell responses.

Some clones are missing from TCRdb's copy, which holds only in-frame ones; the method was immunoSEQ multiplex PCR. The sample holds around 400,000 clones, around nine tenths seen once. This clone is a singleton in its sample. Its target is unknown. Sequenced here: peripheral blood, sampled in a trial of Ad26.COV2.S vaccine versus placebo. The TCR comes from a person aged 18-60 years who received the Ad26.COV2.S COVID-19 vaccine or a placebo.

The CDR3 DNA follows: TGTGCCAGTAGTATAGATACGGCTAGCGGAAGCTCCTACGAGCAGTACTTC. This encodes CASSIDTASGSSYEQYF. This sequence joins TRBV19 and TRBJ2-7; 7 positions agree with TRBD2. Trimming took 0 bases from V and 0 from J; bases not matched to a gene: 8. This CDR3 region has 17 residues. CDR1 LNHDA and CDR2 SQIVND come from the germline V gene (reference sequence).